This passage covers 20 T cell receptor beta chains from one sample sequenced in a study of blood T cells in healthy people across ages (dated by TCRdb to the mid-2010s). Receptor libraries were prepared by 5' RACE. Sequencing used an Illumina HiSeq 2500. The second PCR ran for about 6 to 12 cycles and used a J-beta primer mix along with a sample-barcoded 5' primer. TCRdb took the public reads, trimmed them with fastp at Q25, ran MiXCR for clone calling and kept in-frame beta chains. Rows are unified per CDR3 protein, each entry keeping the most common DNA and genes. The sample table records some 760,000 distinct CDR3 sequences; approximately 25% of these occur just once. The biggest ten clones account for 9% to 9.5% of the sample. These same data were also listed under a study on T cells of mothers and their children.

The specimen was blood. These receptors came from a boy aged 10-17 years in good health.

There are a few counts of this clonotype. Here the CDR3 DNA reads TGTGCCAGCAGCCCTTCCTGGGGGCACAATGAGCAGTTCTTC. It encodes CASSPSWGHNEQFF. The genes are TRBV9 and TRBJ2-5; D possibly corresponds to TRBD1 (6 bases). The assigned J gene may be wrong: the sequence end matches TRBJ2-1 better. The CDR3 has 14 amino acids. CDR1 is SGDLS, CDR2 YYNGEE, per germline.

The chain employs TRBV29-1 and TRBJ1-2; D is undetermined. Germline lookup yields CDR1 SQVTM and CDR2 ANQGSEA. V lost 4 bases and J 3 bases, leaving 9 bases between the germline ends. There are 12 residues in the CDR3. The CDR3 here is CSVVGRDYGYTF. The CDR3 DNA is TGCAGCGTTGTAGGCCGGGACTATGGCTACACCTTC.

This clonotype was detected once. The chain carries TRBV4-3 and TRBJ2-1; possible D gene TRBD2, 7 bases. Germline loops: CDR1 LGHNA, CDR2 YSLEER. CDR3 length equals 16 residues. V lost 0 bases, J lost 4 bases, and 13 bases lay in between. CDR3 DNA sequence: TGCGCCAGCAGCCAAGATCCGGCGGGGGCGTACAATGAGCAGTTCTTC. The encoded protein is CASSQDPAGAYNEQFF.

This chain links TRBV18 with TRBJ2-5, with D hard to call. The DNA end favors TRBJ2-7, so the J call may be wrong. Germline V gene sequence: CDR1 KGHSH, CDR2 LQKENI. The CDR3 spans 13 residues. CDR3 residues: CASSPLQSLEQYF. In DNA form, the CDR3 reads TGTGCCAGCTCACCACTTCAATCCCTCGAGCAGTACTTC.

This chain uses TRBV6-5 with TRBJ2-1, with D uncertain. The CDR3 has 15 amino acids. The germline CDR1 and CDR2 sequences are MNHEY and SVGAGI. V was pared by 6 bases and J by 2 bases, with 14 bases between. The CDR3 here is CASSYSSGPYNEQFF. CDR3 DNA sequence: TGTGCCAGCAGCTATTCTTCAGGCCCCTACAATGAGCAGTTCTTC.

This clonotype showed up just a few times. The chain recombines TRBV7-3 with TRBJ2-7; D is perhaps TRBD2 (5 bases). Germline lookup yields CDR1 SGHTA and CDR2 FQGTGA. V shed 1 base and J shed 6 bases, with 10 bases lying between them. The CDR3 extends over 13 amino acids. CDR3 loop: CASSLIEGVEQYF. The CDR3 DNA sequence: TGTGCCAGCAGCTTAATAGAGGGAGTCGAGCAGTACTTC.

V gene TRBV3-1 combines with J gene TRBJ1-2; TRBD1 matches at 12 bases. The V and J ends lost 4 bases and 8 bases, in that order; junction bases with no gene match: 2. Per germline, CDR1 LGHDT and CDR2 YNNKEL (reference sequence). The CDR3 consists of 13 residues. CDR3 nucleotide sequence: TGTGCCAGCAGCCGGGACAGGGGGCGCGGCTACACCTTC. It specifies CASSRDRGRGYTF.

The CDR3 sequence: CASSSLQGAGSYGYTF. In DNA form, the CDR3 reads TGCGCCAGCAGCTCCTTGCAGGGGGCAGGTAGCTATGGCTACACCTTC. The V gene is TRBV5-1, the J gene TRBJ1-2, with TRBD1 matching over 8 bases. Germline V gene sequence: CDR1 SGHRS, CDR2 YFSETQ. The CDR3 length is 16 residues. Trimming removed 3 bases from V and 4 bases from J; junction bases left unmatched: 11.

The chain employs TRBV3-1 and TRBJ1-2, with D possibly TRBD1 on 5 matching bases. CDR1 is LGHDT, CDR2 YNNKEL, per germline (reference sequence). This CDR3 contains 14 residues. Deletions cut 4 bases from V and 7 bases from J, with 16 bases between. The CDR3 nucleotides read TGTGCCAGCAGCCGGAGGGACGGTTTAGGTGGCTACACCTTC. Protein: CASSRRDGLGGYTF.

The J gene is TRBJ1-3, the V gene TRBV10-3, with TRBD1 matching 10 bases. The CDR3 has 15 residues. The J segment lost 7 bases and the V segment lost 7 bases, leaving 10 bases of the junction unmatched. Germline loops: CDR1 ENHRY, CDR2 SYGVKD. The CDR3 DNA is TGTGCCATCACGCCGGGACAGGGGAGTTTGAACACCATATATTTT. Encoded protein: CAITPGQGSLNTIYF.

Only a few counts were recorded for this clonotype. This chain joins TRBV10-3 and TRBJ2-5, with D perhaps TRBD2 (6 bases). The CDR3 is 14 amino acids. V shed 4 bases and J shed 0 bases, with 9 bases lying between them. Germline V gene data show CDR1 as ENHRY and CDR2 as SYGVKD. This chain's CDR3 is CAISAGDNQETQYF. CDR3 bases: TGTGCCATCAGTGCGGGAGATAACCAAGAGACCCAGTACTTC.

J is TRBJ1-2 and V is TRBV7-2; D gene uncertain. Per the germline V gene, CDR1 is SGHTA and CDR2 is FQGNSA. Deletions cut 4 bases from V and 7 bases from J, with 10 bases between. CDR3 length equals 12 residues. The CDR3 region is CASSSPNIGYTF. The CDR3 DNA reads TGTGCCAGCAGCTCGCCAAATATTGGCTACACCTTC.

In its sample, this clonotype was seen a few times. This chain joins TRBV29-1 and TRBJ2-5; no firm D call. Germline values: CDR1 SQVTM, CDR2 ANQGSEA. This CDR3 is built from 13 residues. The V and J ends lost 3 bases and 1 base respectively, with 9 bases between them. Written as DNA, the CDR3 is TGCAGCGTTGACGGTCAGATCCAAGAGACCCAGTACTTC. It is translated as CSVDGQIQETQYF.

There are many counts of this clonotype. The chain has TRBV12-3 or TRBV12-4 and TRBJ2-7; 8 positions agree with TRBD1. The CDR3 sequence is 13 residues long. The J segment lost 4 bases and the V segment lost 5 bases, leaving 4 bases of the junction unmatched. The DNA of the CDR3 is TGTGCCAGCAGTCCGGACAGGGCGTACGAGCAGTACTTC. Amino acid sequence: CASSPDRAYEQYF.

The chain links TRBV10-3 to TRBJ2-5, with D possibly called TRBD1 or TRBD2 (6 bases each). Trimming left V 5 bases short and J 5 bases short, with 15 bases between. The CDR3 has 14 residues. Germline CDR1 is ENHRY and CDR2 is SYGVKD. In DNA, the CDR3 is TGTGCCATCAGTCAACAGGGAGGTGAGGAGACCCAGTACTTC. Translating it yields CAISQQGGEETQYF.

In this sample, this clonotype turned up a few times. The chain employs TRBV12-3 or TRBV12-4 and TRBJ2-7; either TRBD1 or TRBD2 may supply D (5 bases each). This CDR3 spans 14 amino acids. V was cut by 7 bases and J by 2 bases, with 15 bases left in between. The CDR3 DNA reads as TGTGCCAGCACTCGGGACCGAACGACCTACGAGCAGTACTTC. Its protein is CASTRDRTTYEQYF.

The chain is built from TRBV29-1 and TRBJ2-1; D remains ambiguous. The germline gives CDR1 SQVTM, CDR2 ANQGSEA. Trimming stripped 5 bases from V and 10 bases from J, with 9 bases between. CDR3 length equals 10 residues. CDR3 DNA: TGCAGCGTTCCCCTGAGCGAGCAGTTCTTC. As protein: CSVPLSEQFF.

As regards this clonotype: One end of the junction does not line up with germline, which may come from a read error. The V gene is TRBV3-1, the J gene TRBJ2-3; unclear D gene. This CDR3 comprises 14 residues. The germline V gene has CDR1 LGHDT and CDR2 YNNKEL (reference sequence). This CDR3 reads CASSQASATDAQYF. The CDR3 bases are TGTGCCAGCAGCCAAGCGTCTGCCACAGATGCGCAGTATTTT.

The genes are TRBV6-7 and TRBJ1-2; D is uncertain. TRBV6-7 is noted as an ORF with a role that remains uncertain. The CDR3 is 17 amino acids. V was cut by 4 bases and J by 2 bases, with 20 bases left in between. In DNA form, the CDR3 reads TGTGCCAGCAGTTTCCGGCGAATGGCTACAGAAAACTATGGCTACACCTTC. This translates into CASSFRRMATENYGYTF.

In its sample, this clonotype was seen a few times. V and J are TRBV7-9 and TRBJ1-4, with D tentatively TRBD1 (5 bases). Germline V gene lookup returns CDR1 SEHNR and CDR2 FQNEAQ (reference sequence). The CDR3 runs to 15 residues. V lost 4 bases to trimming and J lost 5 bases, with 14 bases between them. The CDR3 spells CASSSRAGKNEKLFF. In nucleotides, the CDR3 is TGTGCCAGCAGCTCCAGGGCAGGAAAGAATGAAAAACTGTTTTTT.